The clone carrying this TCR beta chain appeared a few times. Its antigen remains unidentified. The data originate from a study of blood T cells in healthy people across ages. They isolated at least 6.5 million PBMCs from each sample. A J-beta primer mix and a sample-barcoded 5' primer were used in a second PCR of roughly 6 to 11 cycles. Carrying 12 random nucleotides, a template-switch adaptor labeled each individual cDNA molecule. TCRdb re-analysed the 5' RACE reads in MiXCR, keeping a single row per CDR3 protein. Of over 1,500,000 distinct CDR3 sequences in the sample, around 42% were seen once. This CDR3 region has 14 residues. The germline CDR1 and CDR2 sequences are MDHEN and SYDVKM. Findings of the study overall: CMV status of donors was unknown, possibly confounding expanded clonotype changes. Relative to aged donors, long-lived donors carried more naive CD4+ cells and displayed higher diversity.

This TCR came from a human donor in good health. Specimen: blood. V gene TRBV28 combines with J gene TRBJ2-5, with D uncertain. The assigned J gene may be wrong: the sequence end matches TRBJ2-7 better. The CDR3 is CASSFQGSDYEQYF. As DNA, the CDR3 is TGTGCCAGCAGTTTTCAAGGATCTGATTACGAGCAGTACTTC.